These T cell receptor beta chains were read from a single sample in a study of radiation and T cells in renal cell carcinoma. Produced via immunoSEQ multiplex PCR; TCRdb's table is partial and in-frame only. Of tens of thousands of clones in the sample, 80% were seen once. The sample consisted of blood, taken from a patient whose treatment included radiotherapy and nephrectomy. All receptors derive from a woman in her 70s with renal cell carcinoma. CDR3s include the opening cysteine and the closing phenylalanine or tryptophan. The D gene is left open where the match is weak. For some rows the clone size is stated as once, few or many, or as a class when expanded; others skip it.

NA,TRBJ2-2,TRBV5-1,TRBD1,CASSTRQGQGGELFF,TGCGCCAGCAGCACGCGACAGGGACAGGGCGGGGAGCTGTTTTTT
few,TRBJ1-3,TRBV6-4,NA,CASNPPEGCGNTIYF,TGTGCCAGCAACCCCCCGGAGGGATGCGGAAACACCATATATTTT
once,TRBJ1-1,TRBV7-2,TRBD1,CASSLPRGLGTEAFF,TGTGCCAGCAGCCTTCCCAGGGGGCTTGGCACTGAAGCTTTCTTT
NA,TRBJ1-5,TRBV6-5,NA,CASKPRGSNQPQHF,TGTGCCAGCAAGCCCAGGGGTAGCAATCAGCCCCAGCATTTT
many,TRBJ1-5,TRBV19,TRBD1,CASSNDRGPSQPQHF,TGTGCCAGTAGTAACGACAGGGGTCCGTCGCAGCCCCAGCATTTT
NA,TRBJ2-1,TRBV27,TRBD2,CASSSSGGLVF,TGTGCCAGCAGTTCAAGCGGGGGGCTGGTCTTC
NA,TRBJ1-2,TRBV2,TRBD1,CASSVTGVAGYTF,TGTGCCAGCAGTGTGACAGGGGTGGCTGGCTACACCTTC
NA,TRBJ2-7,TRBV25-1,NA,CASSFGRAYEQYF,TGTGCCAGCAGTTTTGGCAGGGCCTACGAGCAGTACTTC
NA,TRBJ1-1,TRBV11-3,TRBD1,CASSLTGAEAFF,TGTGCCAGCAGCCTTACAGGGGCCGAAGCTTTCTTT
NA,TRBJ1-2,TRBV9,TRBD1,CASSSPTGRYGYTF,TGTGCCAGCAGCTCCCCGACAGGGAGATATGGCTACACCTTC
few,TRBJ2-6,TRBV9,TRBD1,CASSEGQTSGANVLTF,TGTGCCAGCAGCGAGGGACAGACCTCTGGGGCCAACGTCCTGACTTTC
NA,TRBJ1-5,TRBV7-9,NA,CASSLGQSNQPQHF,TGTGCCAGCAGCTTAGGTCAGAGCAATCAGCCCCAGCATTTT
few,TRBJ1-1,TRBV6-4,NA,CASSDFLGSTEAFF,TGTGCCAGCAGTGACTTCCTGGGTTCCACTGAAGCTTTCTTT
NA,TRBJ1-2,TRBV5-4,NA,CASSLAWQGRGYGYTF,TGTGCCAGCAGCTTGGCGTGGCAGGGGCGAGGCTATGGCTACACCTTC
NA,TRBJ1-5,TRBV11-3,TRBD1,CASSRRTGNSNQPQHF,TGTGCCAGCAGCCGGCGGACAGGGAATAGCAATCAGCCCCAGCATTTT
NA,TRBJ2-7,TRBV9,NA,CASSVTGQETNEQYF,TGTGCCAGCAGCGTAACGGGGCAGGAGACGAACGAGCAGTACTTC
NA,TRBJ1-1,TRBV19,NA,CASRPEGGSTEAFF,TGTGCCAGTAGACCGGAGGGGGGTTCCACTGAAGCTTTCTTT
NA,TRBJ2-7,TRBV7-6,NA,CASSLGQQSYEQYF,TGTGCCAGCAGCTTAGGACAACAGAGCTACGAGCAGTACTTC
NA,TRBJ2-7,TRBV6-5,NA,CASSYSLRGEQYF,TGTGCCAGCAGTTACTCCTTGAGGGGCGAGCAGTACTTC
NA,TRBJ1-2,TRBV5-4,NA,CASSLWGGDYGYTF,TGTGCCAGCAGCTTGTGGGGGGGCGACTATGGCTACACCTTC
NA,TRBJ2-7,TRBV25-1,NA,CASSRGYEQYF,TGTGCCAGCAGTCGAGGCTACGAGCAGTACTTC
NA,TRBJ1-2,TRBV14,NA,CASTPSGSPYGYTF,TGTGCCAGCACCCCTTCCGGCAGCCCCTATGGCTACACCTTC
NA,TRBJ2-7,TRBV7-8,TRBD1,CASSLPATRDRRDDEQYF,TGTGCCAGCAGCTTACCTGCGACGAGGGACAGGAGGGACGACGAGCAGTACTTC
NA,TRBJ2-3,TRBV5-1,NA,CASSPSDVTDTQYF,TGCGCCAGCAGCCCCTCGGACGTTACCGATACGCAGTATTTT
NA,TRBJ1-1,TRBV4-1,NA,CASSKRGSDTEAFF,TGCGCCAGCAGCAAGAGGGGGTCGGACACTGAAGCTTTCTTT
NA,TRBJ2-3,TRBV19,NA,CASSSGALVGTDTQYF,TGTGCCAGCAGCTCCGGGGCCCTAGTCGGCACAGATACGCAGTATTTT
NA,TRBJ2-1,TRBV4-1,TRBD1,CASSSPDRGENEQFF,TGCGCCAGCAGCTCACCGGACAGGGGAGAAAATGAGCAGTTCTTC
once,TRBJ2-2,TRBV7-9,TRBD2,CASSLGLAGNTGELFF,TGTGCCAGCAGCTTAGGACTAGCGGGGAACACCGGGGAGCTGTTTTTT
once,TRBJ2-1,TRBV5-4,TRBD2,CASRFDLLAGAGNEQFF,TGTGCCAGCAGATTTGATCTTCTAGCGGGAGCGGGCAATGAGCAGTTCTTC
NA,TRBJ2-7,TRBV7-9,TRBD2,CASSLAVASGSGEQYF,TGTGCCAGCAGCTTAGCGGTGGCTAGCGGGAGTGGCGAGCAGTACTTC
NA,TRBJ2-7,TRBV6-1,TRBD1,CASSEVGQFYEQYF,TGTGCCAGCAGTGAAGTGGGACAGTTCTACGAGCAGTACTTC
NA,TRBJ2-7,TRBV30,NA,CAWSVETRGYRYF,TGTGCCTGGAGTGTAGAGACAAGAGGGTATCGGTACTTC
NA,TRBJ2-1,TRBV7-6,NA,CASSSPLLQDEQFF,TGTGCCAGCAGCTCCCCCCTCCTACAAGATGAGCAGTTCTTC
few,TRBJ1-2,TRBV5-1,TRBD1,CASSSKPGQTYGYTF,TGCGCCAGCAGCTCAAAACCGGGACAGACCTATGGCTACACCTTC
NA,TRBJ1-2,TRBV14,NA,CASSGQWANYGYTF,TGTGCCAGCAGCGGACAGTGGGCTAACTATGGCTACACCTTC
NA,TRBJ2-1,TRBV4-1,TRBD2,CASSQVTSGPYNEQFF,TGCGCCAGCAGCCAAGTTACTAGCGGGCCTTACAATGAGCAGTTCTTC
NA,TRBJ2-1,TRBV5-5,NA,CASSLIQNVEQFF,TGTGCCAGCAGCTTGATACAGAATGTTGAGCAGTTCTTC
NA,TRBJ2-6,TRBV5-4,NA,CASSPPHSGANVLTF,TGTGCCAGCAGCCCCCCCCACTCTGGGGCCAACGTCCTGACTTTC
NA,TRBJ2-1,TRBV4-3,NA,CASSQEVGNEQFF,TGCGCCAGCAGCCAAGAGGTCGGCAATGAGCAGTTCTTC
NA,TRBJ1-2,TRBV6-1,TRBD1,CASSPRQGENGYTF,TGTGCCAGCAGTCCTAGACAGGGGGAAAATGGCTACACCTTC
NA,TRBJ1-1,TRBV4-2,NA,CASSQDSENTEAFF,TGTGCCAGCAGCCAAGACTCCGAGAACACTGAAGCTTTCTTT
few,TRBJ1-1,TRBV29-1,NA,CSVGRQMNTEAFF,TGCAGCGTTGGCAGGCAGATGAACACTGAAGCTTTCTTT
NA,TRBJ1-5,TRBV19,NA,CASSPSQAFDQPQHF,TGTGCCAGTAGTCCGTCACAGGCATTCGATCAGCCCCAGCATTTT
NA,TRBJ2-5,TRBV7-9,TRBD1,CASSSANEQGVGRWVAQYF,TGTGCCAGCAGCTCCGCGAACGAGCAGGGGGTAGGGCGCTGGGTGGCCCAGTACTTC
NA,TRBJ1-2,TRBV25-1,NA,CASSDADSDYGYTF,TGTGCCAGCAGTGACGCGGATTCGGACTATGGCTACACCTTC
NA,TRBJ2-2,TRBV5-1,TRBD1,CASSNAGGTGELFF,TGCGCCAGCAGCAACGCAGGGGGCACCGGGGAGCTGTTTTTT
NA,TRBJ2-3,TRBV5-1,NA,CASSTGRGLDTQYF,TGCGCCAGCAGCACCGGTCGGGGGCTAGATACGCAGTATTTT
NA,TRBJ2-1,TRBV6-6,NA,CASSYSGRNEQFF,TGTGCCAGCAGTTACTCCGGCAGGAATGAGCAGTTCTTC
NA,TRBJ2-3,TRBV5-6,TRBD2,CASSLVPGLAGSTDTQYF,TGTGCCAGCAGCCTCGTCCCGGGACTAGCGGGAAGCACAGATACGCAGTATTTT
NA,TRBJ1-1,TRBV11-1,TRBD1,CASSPTGSEAFF,TGTGCCAGCAGCCCGACAGGGTCTGAAGCTTTCTTT
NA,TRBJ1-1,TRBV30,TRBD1,CAWSVSRGRGAFF,TGTGCCTGGAGTGTTTCCAGGGGGCGTGGGGCTTTCTTT
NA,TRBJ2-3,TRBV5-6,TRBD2,CASSLTASGGDTQYF,TGTGCCAGCAGCTTGACGGCTAGCGGGGGAGATACGCAGTATTTT
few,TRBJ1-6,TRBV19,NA,CASSGMTVNDSPLHF,TGTGCCAGTAGTGGCATGACAGTGAATGATTCACCCCTCCACTTT
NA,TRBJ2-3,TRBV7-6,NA,CASSLAGPGSDTQYF,TGTGCCAGCAGCTTAGCGGGCCCGGGGTCAGATACGCAGTATTTT